The T cell receptor beta chain described here comes from a study of regulatory T cells in long-lasting Graves disease. Notes on this clonotype: Antigen unknown.

To make TCR beta libraries, researchers used iRepertoire HTBI primers and Arm-PCR of CDR3 regions. TCRdb re-analysed the multiplex PCR reads in MiXCR, keeping a single row per CDR3 protein. The sample shows a few hundred thousand distinct CDR3 sequences, 20% to 30% of them seen only once. Regarding time point: persistent/refractory GD, antithyroid drugs over 5 years with positive TRAb. PBMC-derived RNA was used for the TCR library. It was by American Thyroid Association guidelines that Graves' disease was diagnosed. All patients originated from an endocrinology department located in Xi'an, China. Study-level findings and limits: Persistent disease was characterized by preferential usage of TRBV28, TRBJ1-2 and TRBJ2-5. Accuracy may have been reduced by the small sample size.

The CDR3 spans 14 residues. Trimming removed 0 bases at V and 1 base at J, with 4 bases between. The germline V gene encodes CDR1 LNHNV and CDR2 YYDKDF (reference sequence). The TCR originated in a female donor with Graves disease. The genes are TRBV15 and TRBJ1-5; D not resolved. Sequencing was performed on peripheral blood mononuclear cells (PBMCs), taken when the disease was refractory, from a patient treated with antithyroid drugs. The CDR3 loop reads CATSRDYSNQPQHF. The CDR3 region has the DNA TGTGCCACCAGCAGAGATTACAGCAATCAGCCCCAGCATTTT.